This is a list of T cell receptor beta chains from one sample in a study of blood T cell repertoires in COVID-19. The data were produced by immunoSEQ multiplex PCR, yet TCRdb's version contains in-frame clones alone and is incomplete. In the table there are about 180,000 clones, 80% to 90% of which are singletons. Sequencing used peripheral blood. The receptors derive from a woman in her fifties or sixties with acute or convalescent COVID-19. The conserved cysteine and the conserved F or W are not part of the CDR3 here. Clone sizes are given selectively: once, few, many, or a class where the clone is expanded.

V gene	clone size	J gene	CDR3 protein
TRBV6-4	few	TRBJ2-7	ASSLTGRYEQY
TRBV10-3	NA	TRBJ2-7	ATGNKDRAEQY
TRBV11-3	NA	TRBJ2-5	ASSLRGSGQETQY
TRBV12-5	NA	TRBJ2-2	ASGLPGQVPTGELF
TRBV7-2	NA	TRBJ1-2	ASTRTGAGYT
TRBV6-1	NA	TRBJ2-2	ASSESGGTGELF
TRBV10-2	NA	TRBJ1-3	ASSTLGGNTIY
TRBV11-2	NA	TRBJ1-1	ASSSWQGSRTEAF
TRBV11-2	NA	TRBJ2-7	ASSPGGSANSYEQY
TRBV2	NA	TRBJ2-1	ASSLRGADGNEQF
TRBV18	NA	TRBJ2-5	ASSPARQLMAQY
TRBV4-1	few	TRBJ2-5	ASSQESLGLAGGNQETQY
TRBV19	NA	TRBJ2-7	ASSSRRGIHEQY
TRBV6-5	NA	TRBJ1-1	ASRRGPGTEAF
TRBV6-5	few	TRBJ1-3	ASSYSWTSGNTIY
TRBV27	NA	TRBJ1-5	ASSHLNQPQH
TRBV20-1	NA	TRBJ1-1	SAAGSGEAF
TRBV7-9	NA	TRBJ1-6	ASSFPNSPLH
TRBV5-1	NA	TRBJ2-6	ASSVYSGANVLT
TRBV18	NA	TRBJ1-2	ASSPGRRDYGYT
TRBV5-4	NA	TRBJ2-2	ASSFWDRRGGELF
TRBV5-6	NA	TRBJ1-2	ASSQGDSYYGYT
TRBV7-9	NA	TRBJ2-7	ASSFGLAGEQQY